These T cell receptor beta chains were read from a single sample in a study of blood T cell repertoires in COVID-19. Here immunoSEQ multiplex PCR was the method, and the copy in TCRdb shows in-frame clones only, minus some. The repertoire holds 150,000 to 200,000 clones, with over 85% as singletons. Sequencing was carried out using peripheral blood. These receptors came from a woman aged 60-70 years with COVID-19, enrolled during active disease. Both conserved end residues are part of each CDR3. Each record gives: D gene, V gene, J gene, clone size, CDR3 DNA, CDR3 protein. A D gene is named only where the DNA matches it firmly. The listing skips clone size in some rows; elsewhere it reads once, few, many or a size class.

-	TRBV10-3	TRBJ2-4	once	TGTGCCATCAGTGAGGAGGGGGTAGCCAAAAACATTCAGTACTTC	CAISEEGVAKNIQYF
-	TRBV14	TRBJ1-5	-	TGTGCCAGCAGCCAAGGCAGGGCCAATCAGCCCCAGCATTTT	CASSQGRANQPQHF
-	TRBV15	TRBJ1-4	once	TGTGCCACCAGCAGAGATGTCGGGGAAAAACTGTTTTTT	CATSRDVGEKLFF
TRBD1	TRBV19	TRBJ2-2	once	TGTGCCAGTAGTATAGCGGCAGGGGGCATCGGCACCGGGGAGCTGTTTTTT	CASSIAAGGIGTGELFF
-	TRBV19	TRBJ1-1	-	TGTGCCAGTAGTATGAGCACGAACACTGAAGCTTTCTTT	CASSMSTNTEAFF
-	TRBV9	TRBJ1-2	-	TGTGCCAGCAGCGTAGACGCGGGGACGCCTAACTATGGCTACACCTTC	CASSVDAGTPNYGYTF
-	TRBV5-1	TRBJ1-1	once	TGCGCCAGCAGCCCCCAGGGGCCGCCGAACACTGAAGCTTTCTTT	CASSPQGPPNTEAFF
-	TRBV6-5	TRBJ1-6	-	TGTGCCAGCACCCGACAGAATAATTCACCCCTCCACTTT	CASTRQNNSPLHF
TRBD1	TRBV6-6	TRBJ1-5	-	TGTGCCAGCCTTGAGGGGGCGAGGAATCAGCCCCAGCATTTT	CASLEGARNQPQHF
-	TRBV19	TRBJ1-1	-	TGTGCCAGTAGTAGACAAGGCACCTCCATTCGTGACACTGAAGCTTTCTTT	CASSRQGTSIRDTEAFF
-	TRBV29-1	TRBJ2-7	once	TGCAGCGTTGAAGATCGGGTCTTTCTCCGGTACTTC	CSVEDRVFLRYF
TRBD2	TRBV7-3	TRBJ2-1	-	TGTGCCAGCAGCTGGGGACTAGCGAGCGATGAGCAGTTCTTC	CASSWGLASDEQFF
TRBD2	TRBV7-8	TRBJ2-1	-	TGTGCCAGCAGCTTAGTATTCGGGGGGGAGAAAAACAATGAGCAGTTCTTC	CASSLVFGGEKNNEQFF
-	TRBV7-8	TRBJ1-2	-	TGTGCCAGCAGCCCTCCGTCGACGGGAAACTATGGCTACACCTTC	CASSPPSTGNYGYTF
-	TRBV5-1	TRBJ1-1	-	TGCGCCAGCAGCTCCCAAAACACTGAAGCTTTCTTT	CASSSQNTEAFF
-	TRBV19	TRBJ2-6	-	TGTGCCAGTAGCGCTGCGGAGGCTGGGGCCAACGTCCTGACTTTC	CASSAAEAGANVLTF
-	TRBV4-2	TRBJ1-1	-	TGTGCCAGCAGCCAAGGGGGGCTGAACACTGAAGCTTTCTTT	CASSQGGLNTEAFF
TRBD1	TRBV15	TRBJ1-1	-	TGTGCCACCAGCAGAGAGGAAGGGGGCGCGATCACTGAAGCTTTCTTT	CATSREEGGAITEAFF
-	TRBV18	TRBJ1-2	-	TGTGCCAGCTCACCTAAGGGGGTTACAGGCTACACCTTC	CASSPKGVTGYTF
-	TRBV9	TRBJ2-3	-	TGTGCCAGCAGCGTATCCCCCTCCGAGCATACGCAGTATTTT	CASSVSPSEHTQYF
-	TRBV2	TRBJ1-6	-	TGTGCCAGCAGTTCCTCGGGGAGGCGATCACCCCTCCACTTT	CASSSSGRRSPLHF
-	TRBV5-4	TRBJ1-6	-	TGTGCCAGCAGCCTGGACCCGGGATTTTATAATTCACCCCTCCACTTT	CASSLDPGFYNSPLHF
-	TRBV6-2/TRBV6-3	TRBJ1-4	-	TGTGCCAGCAGTTACCTGCGGGCGGATGAAAAACTGTTTTTT	CASSYLRADEKLFF
-	TRBV4-1	TRBJ1-4	-	TGCGCCAGCAGCCAAGCTTGGCAGGGGACCAATGAAAAACTGTTTTTT	CASSQAWQGTNEKLFF
TRBD2	TRBV10-3	TRBJ2-7	-	TGTGCCATCAGTCTTAGCGGGGGGGATTACGAGCAGTACTTC	CAISLSGGDYEQYF
-	TRBV18	TRBJ2-1	-	TGTGCCAGCTCACATCAGACAGGAAACAATGAGCAGTTCTTC	CASSHQTGNNEQFF
-	TRBV24-1	TRBJ2-1	-	TGTGCCACCAGTGATACCAGCGGAAGCTCCTACAATGAGCAGTTCTTC	CATSDTSGSSYNEQFF
-	TRBV29-1	TRBJ2-7	-	TGCAGCGTTGAAGGTACCAGGGCCTACGAGCAGTACTTC	CSVEGTRAYEQYF